The T cell receptor (beta chain) described here comes from a study of CD8+CD57+ T cells in acquired aplastic anemia. Study context: On average, sorted CD4+ and CD8+ cells gave approximately 3 ug of DNA. Study outcomes and limitations: CD8+ Simpson's diversity showed no significant patient-control difference. Patients had around 30 CD8+ CDR3 sequences in common with controls (the shared set).

It was genomic DNA that served as the template for profiling TCR beta VDJ and CDR3. Using its own MiXCR run on the reads, TCRdb lists one record per CDR3 protein. The sample yields hundreds of thousands of distinct CDR3 sequences, around a third seen once. About this clonotype: Its specificity is unknown.

This CDR3 has 15 residues. Germline CDR1 and CDR2: LNHDA and SQIVND (reference sequence). The ends lost 4 bases at V and 3 bases at J; junction bases unmatched: 7. An expansion of CD8+CD57+ cells by flow cytometry had been shown in patients chosen for sequencing. Blood sampling was performed on the patients, and none of them had received therapy by then. The origin of this receptor is a human donor with aplastic anemia. The chain joins TRBV19 to TRBJ2-7; 9 bases align to TRBD2. Material: sorted CD4+, CD8+, or CD8+CD57+ T cells (not recorded which) from PBMCs. CDR3 nucleotides: TGTGCCAGTAGTACCTTCGCTAGCGGGAACTACGAGCAGTACTTC. Translating gives CASSTFASGNYEQYF.